One and the same sample provided the 10 T cell receptor beta chains below, sequenced in a study of monozygotic twins with inflammatory bowel disease. TCRdb reprocessed the 5' RACE reads and reports one entry per CDR3 protein, with no DNA. The table for this sample gives 310,000 or so distinct CDR3 sequences. Source material: blood. Receptors originate from a human donor with ulcerative colitis or Crohn's disease, or a healthy co-twin of an affected twin (not recorded which).

The V gene is TRBV7-9, the J gene TRBJ1-2; TCRdb indicates TRBD1, and absent DNA this call remains unverified. CDR3 length: 15 residues. From germline, CDR1 is SEHNR and CDR2 FQNEAQ (reference sequence). The CDR3 reads CASSLVVGQGFGYTF.

The J gene is TRBJ2-1, the V gene TRBV5-4; TCRdb lists TRBD2, though no DNA is available to test this call. Germline CDR1 is SGHNT and CDR2 is YYREEE (reference sequence). This CDR3 comprises 16 residues. The CDR3 spells CASSGQRETYYNEQFF.

This chain uses TRBV9 with TRBJ2-5; the TCRdb D gene call, TRBD2, has no DNA to confirm it. The CDR3 contains 18 residues. CDR1 SGDLS and CDR2 YYNGEE come from the germline V gene. CDR3: CASSVGLAGGAPKETQYF.

The chain has TRBV29-1 and TRBJ1-2; the TCRdb D gene call, TRBD1, has no DNA to confirm it. Germline loops: CDR1 SQVTM, CDR2 ANQGSEA. There are 12 residues in the CDR3. CDR3 region: CSVEAGAIGYTF.

This chain connects TRBV6-1 to TRBJ2-6; with no DNA, the TCRdb D assignment of TRBD2 cannot be verified. Looked up from germline, CDR1 is MNHNS and CDR2 is SASEGT. The CDR3 extends over 17 amino acids. The CDR3 loop reads CASRILAGGPGANVLTF.

The chain combines TRBV20-1 with TRBJ1-6; as DNA is missing, the TRBD1 call by TCRdb cannot be tested. Germline V CDR1 and CDR2: DFQATT, SNEGSKA (reference sequence). The length of the CDR3 is 15 residues. The CDR3 is CSAPSGTAFNSPLHF.

V usage is TRBV20-1 and J usage is TRBJ2-1. Per germline, CDR1 DFQATT and CDR2 SNEGSKA (reference sequence). This CDR3 comprises 11 residues. The CDR3: CSASRVNEQFF.

The chain has TRBV6-6 and TRBJ2-7; TCRdb designates TRBD1, a call that cannot be tested without DNA. The CDR3 runs 13 residues. Germline V gene lookup returns CDR1 MNHNY and CDR2 SVGAGI (reference sequence). The CDR3 sequence: CASSRLGPGEQYF.

The V gene is TRBV7-9, the J gene TRBJ2-2; without DNA, the TCRdb call of TRBD1 cannot be checked. The V gene's germline CDR1 is SEHNR and CDR2 FQNEAQ (reference sequence). CDR3 size: 17 residues. The CDR3: CASSLGPGPRGTGELFF. The entire variable domain, with the rest obtained from reference TRBV7-9 and TRBJ2-2, is as follows: DTGVSQNPRHKITKRGQNVTFRCDPISEHNRLYWYRQTLGQGPEFLTYFQNEAQLEKSRLLSDRFSAERPKGSFSTLEIQRTEQGDSAMYLCASSLGPGPRGTGELFFGEGSRLTVL.

The gene calls are TRBV29-1 and TRBJ2-3. Germline values: CDR1 SQVTM, CDR2 ANQGSEA. The CDR3 runs to 12 residues. CDR3 in amino acids: CSVAHKADTQYF.